Listed below are T cell receptor beta chains from one sample, sequenced in a study of technical replicates of blood from a few donors. The repertoire was sequenced with immunoSEQ multiplex PCR; TCRdb's copy has only in-frame clones and lacks some. The sample records about 81,000 clones, 92% being singletons. The sequenced material came from T cells isolated from PBMCs. These receptors originate from a human donor in good health. Both conserved end residues are part of each CDR3. Each record gives: clone size, J gene, D gene, V gene, CDR3 protein, CDR3 DNA. A D gene is named only where the DNA matches it firmly. A row's size may be missing; if present it is once, few, many or a size class.

clone size: .; J gene: TRBJ1-1; D gene: TRBD1; V gene: TRBV4-1; CDR3 protein: CASSQTLGQGGTEAFF; CDR3 DNA: TGCGCCAGCAGTCAGACCCTCGGACAGGGCGGGACTGAAGCTTTCTTT
clone size: .; J gene: TRBJ1-2; D gene: .; V gene: TRBV28; CDR3 protein: CASTPPVGREGGYTF; CDR3 DNA: TGTGCCAGCACTCCACCGGTGGGCAGGGAGGGTGGCTACACCTTC
clone size: .; J gene: TRBJ1-4; D gene: .; V gene: TRBV30; CDR3 protein: CAWSVGQIRYPVF; CDR3 DNA: TGTGCCTGGAGCGTTGGACAGATCCGATACCCCGTTTTT
clone size: once; J gene: TRBJ2-2; D gene: TRBD1; V gene: TRBV5-6; CDR3 protein: CASSPWTAGTGGTGELFF; CDR3 DNA: TGTGCCAGCAGCCCATGGACCGCCGGGACAGGGGGCACCGGGGAGCTGTTTTTT
clone size: .; J gene: TRBJ1-1; D gene: .; V gene: TRBV5-6; CDR3 protein: CASSLGAGVTEAFF; CDR3 DNA: TGTGCCAGCAGCTTGGGGGCAGGGGTCACTGAAGCTTTCTTT
clone size: .; J gene: TRBJ1-5; D gene: .; V gene: TRBV15; CDR3 protein: CATSRERQDQPQHF; CDR3 DNA: TGTGCCACCAGCAGAGAGAGACAGGATCAGCCCCAGCATTTT
clone size: .; J gene: TRBJ2-1; D gene: .; V gene: TRBV19; CDR3 protein: CASSTSPPGNNEQFF; CDR3 DNA: TGTGCCAGTAGTACCTCCCCCCCGGGAAACAATGAGCAGTTCTTC
clone size: few; J gene: TRBJ2-2; D gene: .; V gene: TRBV19; CDR3 protein: CASSSRTGELFF; CDR3 DNA: TGTGCCAGTAGTAGCAGAACCGGGGAGCTGTTTTTT
clone size: .; J gene: TRBJ1-1; D gene: .; V gene: TRBV28; CDR3 protein: CASRLVTENTEAFF; CDR3 DNA: TGTGCCAGCAGATTGGTAACAGAAAACACTGAAGCTTTCTTT
clone size: .; J gene: TRBJ2-7; D gene: .; V gene: TRBV5-1; CDR3 protein: CASSLTGLDYVDEQYF; CDR3 DNA: TGCGCCAGCAGCTTAACAGGGCTAGACTACGTGGACGAGCAGTACTTC
clone size: .; J gene: TRBJ2-7; D gene: .; V gene: TRBV18; CDR3 protein: CASSPGGDEQYF; CDR3 DNA: TGTGCCAGCTCACCCGGTGGAGACGAGCAGTACTTC
clone size: .; J gene: TRBJ2-2; D gene: .; V gene: TRBV11-3; CDR3 protein: CASSPPGGLFF; CDR3 DNA: TGTGCCAGCAGCCCCCCGGGTGGGCTGTTTTTT
clone size: .; J gene: TRBJ2-1; D gene: .; V gene: TRBV9; CDR3 protein: CASSVGVATRNEQFF; CDR3 DNA: TGTGCCAGCAGCGTAGGTGTGGCCACCCGCAATGAGCAGTTCTTC
clone size: .; J gene: TRBJ2-3; D gene: .; V gene: TRBV29-1; CDR3 protein: CSVSPGLSTDTQYF; CDR3 DNA: TGCAGCGTTTCTCCGGGACTTTCGACAGATACGCAGTATTTT
clone size: .; J gene: TRBJ1-2; D gene: .; V gene: TRBV19; CDR3 protein: CASSISSGANYGYTF; CDR3 DNA: TGTGCCAGTAGTATCTCATCCGGGGCTAACTATGGCTACACCTTC
clone size: .; J gene: TRBJ2-2; D gene: TRBD1; V gene: TRBV11-2; CDR3 protein: CASSSFLGTGGVGGELFF; CDR3 DNA: TGTGCCAGCAGCTCTTTCCTTGGGACAGGGGGCGTCGGCGGGGAGCTGTTTTTT
clone size: .; J gene: TRBJ1-3; D gene: .; V gene: TRBV10-2; CDR3 protein: CATVTDPGNTIYF; CDR3 DNA: TGCGCCACCGTGACAGACCCTGGAAACACCATATATTTT
clone size: .; J gene: TRBJ1-1; D gene: TRBD1; V gene: TRBV25-1; CDR3 protein: CASTTGTENTEAFF; CDR3 DNA: TGTGCCAGCACCACCGGGACAGAGAACACTGAAGCTTTCTTT
clone size: .; J gene: TRBJ2-7; D gene: .; V gene: TRBV9; CDR3 protein: CASSVAEGRSYEQYF; CDR3 DNA: TGTGCCAGCAGCGTAGCGGAGGGGCGCTCCTACGAGCAGTACTTC
clone size: .; J gene: TRBJ2-1; D gene: TRBD2; V gene: TRBV29-1; CDR3 protein: CSHASGSQGAHNEQFF; CDR3 DNA: TGCAGCCATGCTAGCGGGAGTCAGGGGGCACACAATGAGCAGTTCTTC
clone size: .; J gene: TRBJ2-1; D gene: .; V gene: TRBV2; CDR3 protein: CASSGGLSPEREQFF; CDR3 DNA: TGTGCCAGCAGTGGCGGGTTGAGCCCCGAGCGGGAGCAGTTCTTC
clone size: .; J gene: TRBJ2-2; D gene: .; V gene: TRBV4-1; CDR3 protein: CASSQDRRENTGELFF; CDR3 DNA: TGCGCCAGCAGCCAAGATAGGCGGGAAAACACCGGGGAGCTGTTTTTT
clone size: .; J gene: TRBJ2-5; D gene: .; V gene: TRBV6-5; CDR3 protein: CASSYSPGGFGETQYF; CDR3 DNA: TGTGCCAGCAGTTACTCGCCAGGGGGGTTCGGAGAGACCCAGTACTTC
clone size: .; J gene: TRBJ1-5; D gene: .; V gene: TRBV28; CDR3 protein: CASSPGHLSNQPQHF; CDR3 DNA: TGTGCCAGCAGCCCTGGACACCTTAGCAATCAGCCCCAGCATTTT
clone size: .; J gene: TRBJ2-3; D gene: TRBD2; V gene: TRBV9; CDR3 protein: CASSVLAGVTDTQYF; CDR3 DNA: TGTGCCAGCAGCGTATTGGCGGGGGTCACAGATACGCAGTATTTT
clone size: .; J gene: TRBJ1-4; D gene: .; V gene: TRBV27; CDR3 protein: CASSLYRTTNEKLFF; CDR3 DNA: TGTGCCAGCAGTTTATACAGAACAACTAATGAAAAACTGTTTTTT
clone size: .; J gene: TRBJ2-1; D gene: .; V gene: TRBV10-1; CDR3 protein: CASSESPKNEQFF; CDR3 DNA: TGCGCCAGCAGTGAGTCGCCTAAGAATGAGCAGTTCTTC
clone size: .; J gene: TRBJ2-1; D gene: TRBD2; V gene: TRBV11-2; CDR3 protein: CASSLEVIVGLGYNEQFF; CDR3 DNA: TGTGCCAGCAGCTTAGAAGTCATTGTGGGACTAGGATACAATGAGCAGTTCTTC
clone size: .; J gene: TRBJ2-1; D gene: .; V gene: TRBV4-1; CDR3 protein: CASSQYSGPYNEQFF; CDR3 DNA: TGCGCCAGCAGCCAATACAGCGGTCCTTACAATGAGCAGTTCTTC
clone size: .; J gene: TRBJ2-7; D gene: .; V gene: TRBV2; CDR3 protein: CASGTSSYEQYF; CDR3 DNA: TGTGCCAGCGGGACTTCCTCCTACGAGCAGTACTTC
clone size: .; J gene: TRBJ1-4; D gene: .; V gene: TRBV11-3; CDR3 protein: CASSLKGRGEKLFF; CDR3 DNA: TGTGCCAGCAGCTTAAAGGGGCGAGGAGAAAAACTGTTTTTT